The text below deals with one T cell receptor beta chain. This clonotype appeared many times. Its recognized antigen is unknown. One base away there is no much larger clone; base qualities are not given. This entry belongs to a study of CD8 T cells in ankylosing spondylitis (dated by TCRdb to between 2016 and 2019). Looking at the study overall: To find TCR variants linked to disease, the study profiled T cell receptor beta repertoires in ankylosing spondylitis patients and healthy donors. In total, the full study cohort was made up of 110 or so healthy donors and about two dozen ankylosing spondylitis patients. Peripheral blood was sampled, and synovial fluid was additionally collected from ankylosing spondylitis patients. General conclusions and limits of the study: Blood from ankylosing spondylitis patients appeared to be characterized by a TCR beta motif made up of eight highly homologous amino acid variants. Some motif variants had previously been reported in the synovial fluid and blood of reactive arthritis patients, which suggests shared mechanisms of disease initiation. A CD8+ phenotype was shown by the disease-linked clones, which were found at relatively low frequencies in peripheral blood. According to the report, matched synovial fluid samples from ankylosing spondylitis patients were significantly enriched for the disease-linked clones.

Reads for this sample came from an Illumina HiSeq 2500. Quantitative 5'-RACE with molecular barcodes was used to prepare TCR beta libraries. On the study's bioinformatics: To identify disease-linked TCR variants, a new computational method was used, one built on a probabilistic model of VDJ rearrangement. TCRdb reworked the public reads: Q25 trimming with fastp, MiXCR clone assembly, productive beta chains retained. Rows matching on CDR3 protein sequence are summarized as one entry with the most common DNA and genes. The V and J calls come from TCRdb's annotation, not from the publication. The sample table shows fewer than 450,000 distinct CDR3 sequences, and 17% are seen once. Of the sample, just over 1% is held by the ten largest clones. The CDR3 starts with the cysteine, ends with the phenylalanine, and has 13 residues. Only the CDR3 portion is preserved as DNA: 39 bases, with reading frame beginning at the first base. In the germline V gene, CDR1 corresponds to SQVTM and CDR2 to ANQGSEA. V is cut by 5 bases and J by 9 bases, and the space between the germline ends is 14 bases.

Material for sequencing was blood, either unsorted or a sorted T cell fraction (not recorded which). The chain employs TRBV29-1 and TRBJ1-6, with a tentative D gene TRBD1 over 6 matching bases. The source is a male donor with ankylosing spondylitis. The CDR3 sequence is CSVSKGERSPLHF. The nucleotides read TGCAGCGTTTCCAAGGGGGAGCGTTCACCCCTCCACTTT.